The source of this TCR beta chain is a study of blood T cell repertoires in COVID-19. Study-level information: COVID-19 samples collected from the United States, Italy and Spain covered acute and convalescent phases.

Authors' methods: By means of reference gene primer amplification, nucleated cell counts were estimated. TCRdb keeps only in-frame clones here, not all; method: immunoSEQ multiplex PCR. The V and J calls and the clone size are those of that table, but D and trimming were determined from the DNA. The sample has 140,000 to 150,000 clones; approximately 81% are singletons. This CDR3 contains 15 residues. Trimming left V 7 bases short and J 2 bases short, with 17 bases between. Germline V gene sequence: CDR1 SGHTA, CDR2 FQGTGA. The sample consisted of peripheral blood. The source of this sequence is a human donor in a cohort sampled during active COVID-19. The V and J genes are TRBV7-3 and TRBJ1-2; a possible D gene is TRBD1 (5 bases). The CDR3 region is CASTLRGWLNYGYTF. The CDR3 DNA is TGTGCCAGCACCCTGCGGGGGTGGTTAAACTATGGCTACACCTTC.